This T cell receptor beta chain was found in a study of T cell responses to AZD1222 COVID-19 vaccine. Study outcomes and limitations: Baseline seropositives among AZD1222 recipients totaled only 5 to 7. Unmutated regions of variants are reportedly targeted by nearly half of spike-specific TCRs. Across spike, vaccine-associated CD4 TCRs were found, dominant at 160-218 and 743-854.

Libraries were prepared by immunoSEQ multiplex PCR; TCRdb keeps only in-frame clonotypes and omits some of them. The sample carries under 170,000 clones, 90% recorded once. Details on this clone: Its target is unknown.

The study pooled second doses at about 4 or about 12 weeks. The starting material was peripheral blood, obtained 28 days after the second AZD1222 dose. The sequence was obtained from an adult who received the AZD1222 COVID-19 vaccine.

CDR3 loop: CASSRDRGIGSYNSPLHF. The CDR3, as DNA: TGTGCCAGCAGCCGGGACAGGGGAATAGGCTCCTATAATTCACCCCTCCACTTT. The chain links TRBV27 to TRBJ1-6; 10 bases align to TRBD1. The germline V gene encodes CDR1 MNHEY and CDR2 SMNVEV (reference sequence). Trimming cost V 6 bases and J 0 bases; bases outside gene matches: 8. This CDR3 is 18 amino acids long.